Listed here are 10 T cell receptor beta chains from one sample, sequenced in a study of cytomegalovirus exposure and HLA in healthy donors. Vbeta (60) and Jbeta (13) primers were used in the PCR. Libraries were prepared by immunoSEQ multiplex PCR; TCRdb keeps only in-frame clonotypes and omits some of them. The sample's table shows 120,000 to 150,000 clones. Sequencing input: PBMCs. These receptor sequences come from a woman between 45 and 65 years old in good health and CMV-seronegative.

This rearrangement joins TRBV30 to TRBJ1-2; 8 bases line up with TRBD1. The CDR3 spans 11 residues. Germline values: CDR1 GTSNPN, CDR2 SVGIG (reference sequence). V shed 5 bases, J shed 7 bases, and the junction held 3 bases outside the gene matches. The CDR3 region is CAWYQGAGYTF. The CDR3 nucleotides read TGTGCCTGGTACCAGGGGGCTGGCTACACCTTC.

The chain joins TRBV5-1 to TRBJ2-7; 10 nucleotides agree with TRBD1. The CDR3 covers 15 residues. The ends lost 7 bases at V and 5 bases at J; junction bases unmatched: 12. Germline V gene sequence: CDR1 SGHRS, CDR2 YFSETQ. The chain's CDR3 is CASGVGDRGRNEQYF. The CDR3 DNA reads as TGCGCCAGCGGGGTCGGAGACAGGGGGCGGAACGAGCAGTACTTC.

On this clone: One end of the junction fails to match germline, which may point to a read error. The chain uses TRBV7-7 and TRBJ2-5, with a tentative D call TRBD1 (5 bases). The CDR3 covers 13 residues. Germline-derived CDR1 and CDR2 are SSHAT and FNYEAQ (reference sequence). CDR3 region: CASSLSRVETQYF. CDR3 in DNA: TGTGCTAGCAGCTTATCCAGGGTGGAGACCCAGTACTTC.

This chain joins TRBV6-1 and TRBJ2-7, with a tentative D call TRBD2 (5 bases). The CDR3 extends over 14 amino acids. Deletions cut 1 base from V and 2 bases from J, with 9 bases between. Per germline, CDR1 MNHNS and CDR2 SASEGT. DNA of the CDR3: TGTGCCAGCAGTGAAGAGAGGGCCACCTACGAGCAGTACTTC. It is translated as CASSEERATYEQYF.

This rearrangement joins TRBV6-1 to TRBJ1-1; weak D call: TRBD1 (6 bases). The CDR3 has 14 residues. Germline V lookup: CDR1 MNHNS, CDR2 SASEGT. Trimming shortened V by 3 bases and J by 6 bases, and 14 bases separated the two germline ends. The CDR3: CASSDNQGTPEAFF. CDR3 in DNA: TGTGCCAGCAGTGACAACCAGGGGACCCCTGAAGCTTTCTTT.

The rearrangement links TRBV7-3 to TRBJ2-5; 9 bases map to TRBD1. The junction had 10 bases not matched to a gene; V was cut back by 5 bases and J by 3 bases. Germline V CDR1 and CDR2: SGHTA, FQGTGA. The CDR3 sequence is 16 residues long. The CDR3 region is CASSHGPGQGKETQYF. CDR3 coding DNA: TGTGCCAGCAGCCACGGGCCGGGACAGGGAAAAGAGACCCAGTACTTC. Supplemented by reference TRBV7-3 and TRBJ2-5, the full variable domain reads GAGVSQTPSNKVTEKGKYVELRCDPISGHTALYWYRQSLGQGPEFLIYFQGTGAADDSGLPNDRFFAVRPEGSVSTLKIQRTERGDSAVYLCASSHGPGQGKETQYFGPGTRLLVL.

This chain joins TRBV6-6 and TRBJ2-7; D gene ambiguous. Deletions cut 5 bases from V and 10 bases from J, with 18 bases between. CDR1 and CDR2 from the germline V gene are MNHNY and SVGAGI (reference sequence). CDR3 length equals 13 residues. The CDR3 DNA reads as TGTGCCAGCAGTCCGGAGTCATCACCTGCCCAGTACTTC. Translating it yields CASSPESSPAQYF.

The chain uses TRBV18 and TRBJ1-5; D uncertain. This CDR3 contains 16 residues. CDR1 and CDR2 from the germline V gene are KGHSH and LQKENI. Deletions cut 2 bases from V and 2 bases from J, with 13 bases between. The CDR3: CASSPRRGAGNQPQHF. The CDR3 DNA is TGTGCCAGCTCACCAAGGCGTGGAGCGGGCAATCAGCCCCAGCATTTT. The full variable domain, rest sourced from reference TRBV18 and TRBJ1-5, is NAGVMQNPRHLVRRRGQEARLRCSPMKGHSHVYWYRQLPEEGLKFMVYLQKENIIDESGMPKERFSAEFPKEGPSILRIQQVVRGDSAAYFCASSPRRGAGNQPQHFGDGTRLSIL.

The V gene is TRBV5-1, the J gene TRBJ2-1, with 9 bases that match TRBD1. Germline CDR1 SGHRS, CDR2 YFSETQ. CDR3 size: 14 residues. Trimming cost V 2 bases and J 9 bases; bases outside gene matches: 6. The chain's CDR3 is CASSFGTGQSEQFF. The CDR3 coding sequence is TGCGCCAGCAGCTTCGGGACAGGGCAGAGTGAGCAGTTCTTC.

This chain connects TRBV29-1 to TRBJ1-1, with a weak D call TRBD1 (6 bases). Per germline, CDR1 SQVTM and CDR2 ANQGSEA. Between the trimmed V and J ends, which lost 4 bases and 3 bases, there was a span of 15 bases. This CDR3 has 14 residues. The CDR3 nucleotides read TGCAGCGTTGGGGGGGGCCCGGGGCACACTGAAGCTTTCTTT. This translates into CSVGGGPGHTEAFF. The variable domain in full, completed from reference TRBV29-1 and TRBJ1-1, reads SAVISQKPSRDICQRGTSLTIQCQVDSQVTMMFWYRQQPGQSLTLIATANQGSEATYESGFVIDKFPISRPNLTFSTLTVSNMSPEDSSIYLCSVGGGPGHTEAFFGQGTRLTVV.